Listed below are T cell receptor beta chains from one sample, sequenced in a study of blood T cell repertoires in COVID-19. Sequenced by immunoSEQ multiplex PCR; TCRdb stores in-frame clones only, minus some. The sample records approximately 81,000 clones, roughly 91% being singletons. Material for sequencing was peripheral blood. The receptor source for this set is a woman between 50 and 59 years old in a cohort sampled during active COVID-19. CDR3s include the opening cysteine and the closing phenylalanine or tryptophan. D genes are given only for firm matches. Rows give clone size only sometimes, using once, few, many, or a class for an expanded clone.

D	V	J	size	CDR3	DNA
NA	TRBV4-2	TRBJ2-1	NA	CASSYRDYNEQFF	TGTGCCAGCAGTTACCGGGACTACAATGAGCAGTTCTTC
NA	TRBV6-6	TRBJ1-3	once	CATQGQGGNTIYF	TGTGCCACCCAAGGGCAGGGAGGAAACACCATATATTTT
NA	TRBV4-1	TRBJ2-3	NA	CASSQETGLSTDTQYF	TGCGCCAGCAGCCAGGAAACGGGACTCAGCACAGATACGCAGTATTTT
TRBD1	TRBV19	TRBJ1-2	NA	CASGTGRSTF	TGTGCCAGTGGGACAGGGCGCTCCACCTTC
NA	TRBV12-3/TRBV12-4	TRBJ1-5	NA	CASSGQNNQPQHF	TGTGCCAGCAGCGGACAGAACAATCAGCCCCAGCATTTT
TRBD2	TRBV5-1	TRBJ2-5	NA	CASSLAGRGEGETQYF	TGCGCCAGCAGCTTGGCCGGACGGGGGGAAGGGGAGACCCAGTACTTC
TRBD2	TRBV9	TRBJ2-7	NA	CASSPDGGRLAYYEQYF	TGTGCCAGCAGCCCCGACGGTGGGAGACTAGCGTACTACGAGCAGTACTTC
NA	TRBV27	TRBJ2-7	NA	CASRRTSSVRFHEQYF	TGTGCCAGCAGACGCACGAGTAGCGTCCGTTTCCACGAGCAGTACTTC
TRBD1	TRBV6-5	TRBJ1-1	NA	CASSPDRGGTEAFF	TGTGCCAGCAGCCCGGACAGGGGGGGCACTGAAGCTTTCTTT
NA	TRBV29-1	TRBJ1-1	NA	CSVREVAPNTEAFF	TGCAGCGTTCGGGAGGTAGCCCCGAACACTGAAGCTTTCTTT
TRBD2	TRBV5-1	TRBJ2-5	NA	CASSPGGPWETQYF	TGCGCCAGCAGCCCGGGAGGGCCATGGGAGACCCAGTACTTC
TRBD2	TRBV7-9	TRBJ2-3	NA	CASRFPGLAGGRTDTQYF	TGTGCCAGCAGGTTTCCGGGACTAGCGGGGGGCCGCACAGATACGCAGTATTTT
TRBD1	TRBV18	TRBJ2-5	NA	CASSPTGTGVFLRTQYF	TGTGCCAGCTCACCTACCGGGACAGGTGTTTTTTTACGGACCCAGTACTTC
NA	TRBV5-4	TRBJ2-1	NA	CASSLDTGTYNEQFF	TGTGCCAGCAGCTTGGATACAGGGACCTACAATGAGCAGTTCTTC
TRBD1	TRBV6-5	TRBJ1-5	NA	CASSRDRGDQPQHF	TGTGCCAGCAGCCGGGACAGGGGCGATCAGCCCCAGCATTTT
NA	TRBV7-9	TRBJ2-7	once	CASSFQAEQYF	TGTGCCAGCAGCTTTCAAGCCGAGCAGTACTTC
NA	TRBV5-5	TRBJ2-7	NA	CASSLHFESSYEQYF	TGTGCCAGCAGCTTGCACTTCGAAAGCTCCTACGAGCAGTACTTC
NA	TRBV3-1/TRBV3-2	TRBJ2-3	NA	CASSQRVGTSTDTQYF	TGTGCCAGCAGCCAGAGAGTTGGGACTAGCACAGATACGCAGTATTTT
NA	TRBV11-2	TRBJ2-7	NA	CASSFTQVQYF	TGTGCCAGCAGTTTCACTCAGGTGCAGTACTTC
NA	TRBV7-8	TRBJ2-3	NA	CASSPSGTATDTQYF	TGTGCCAGCAGCCCCTCTGGGACTGCCACAGATACGCAGTATTTT
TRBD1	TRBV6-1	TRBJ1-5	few	CASSEESGDRETGNQPQHF	TGTGCCAGCAGTGAAGAGTCGGGGGACAGGGAGACGGGCAATCAGCCCCAGCATTTT
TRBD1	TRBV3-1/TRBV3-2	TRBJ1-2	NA	CASSQDLQGRGYTF	TGTGCCAGCAGCCAAGATCTACAGGGGCGAGGCTACACCTTC
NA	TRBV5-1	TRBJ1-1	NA	CASSSPAGGGEAFF	TGCGCCAGCAGCTCCCCGGCCGGGGGTGGTGAAGCTTTCTTT
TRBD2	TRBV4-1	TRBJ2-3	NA	CASSQPTSGRSDTQYF	TGCGCCAGCAGCCAACCGACTAGCGGGAGATCAGATACGCAGTATTTT
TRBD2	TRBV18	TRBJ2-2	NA	CASSPRAGVHTGELFF	TGTGCCAGCTCACCGAGGGCGGGAGTGCACACCGGGGAGCTGTTTTTT
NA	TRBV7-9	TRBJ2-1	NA	CASSPRDKKYNEQFF	TGTGCCAGCAGCCCCCGGGACAAAAAATACAATGAGCAGTTCTTC
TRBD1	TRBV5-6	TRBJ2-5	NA	CASSFPKRDREKQETQYF	TGTGCCAGCAGCTTCCCCAAACGAGACAGGGAAAAACAAGAGACCCAGTACTTC
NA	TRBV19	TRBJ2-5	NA	CASSDRRWETQYF	TGTGCCAGTAGTGATCGGAGGTGGGAGACCCAGTACTTC